These T cell receptor beta chains were read from a single sample in a study of cytomegalovirus exposure and HLA in healthy donors. Some clones are missing from TCRdb's copy, which holds only in-frame ones; the method was immunoSEQ multiplex PCR. This listing includes 95,000 to 150,000 clones. The sample consisted of PBMCs. The receptors shown here come from a man aged 18 to 35 in good health and CMV-seronegative. Each CDR3 is given with its conserved first and last residue. Fields, in order: CDR3 DNA, CDR3 protein, J gene, V gene, D gene. The D gene is left open where the match is weak.

TGTGCCAGCAGTCCTTCGACAGGAGTGAACACTGAAGCTTTCTTT	CASSPSTGVNTEAFF	TRBJ1-1	TRBV28	NA
TGTGCCAGCAGCCTAGGCTTAGGGGTCCCGAATTCACCCCTCCACTTT	CASSLGLGVPNSPLHF	TRBJ1-6	TRBV28	NA
TGCGCCAGCAGCCCGGGGCTTGGGACAGGGGACAATGAGCAGTTCTTC	CASSPGLGTGDNEQFF	TRBJ2-1	TRBV5-1	TRBD1
TGCGCCAGCAGCTTGGAGGGGACAGATACGCAGTATTTT	CASSLEGTDTQYF	TRBJ2-3	TRBV5-1	NA
TGTGCCAGTAGTAGAAAGCCGGGACTAGCAGGGAGAGTTGAGCAGTTCTTC	CASSRKPGLAGRVEQFF	TRBJ2-1	TRBV19	TRBD2
TGTGCCATCAGTGATTTTAGGTCAGCGGCCTACGAGCAGTACTTC	CAISDFRSAAYEQYF	TRBJ2-7	TRBV10-3	NA
TGTGCCAGCAGCCCAGGACTAACATACAATGAGCAGTTCTTC	CASSPGLTYNEQFF	TRBJ2-1	TRBV7-2	NA
TGCGCCAGCAGCTTGTACCCACGACAGGGGGCCTACAATGAGCAGTTCTTC	CASSLYPRQGAYNEQFF	TRBJ2-1	TRBV5-1	TRBD1
TGCGCCAGCAGCCAACTAAGAGGGTTGGGTCCCCAGCATTTT	CASSQLRGLGPQHF	TRBJ1-5	TRBV4-1	NA
TGTGCCAGCAGCTTATGGACAAACACCGGGGAGCTGTTTTTT	CASSLWTNTGELFF	TRBJ2-2	TRBV7-9	NA
TGTGCCAGCAGTCCCAGGGGGACGAACACTGAAGCTTTCTTT	CASSPRGTNTEAFF	TRBJ1-1	TRBV6-1	TRBD1
TGTGCCAGCAACCAACAGGGGCTTTCCTACAATGAGCAGTTCTTC	CASNQQGLSYNEQFF	TRBJ2-1	TRBV6-1	TRBD1
TGTGCCACCACCGGGACAGGGAGTGTTAAGGAGCAGTTCTTC	CATTGTGSVKEQFF	TRBJ2-1	TRBV6-5	TRBD1
TGTGCCAGCAGCCACCTCTTAGACAGGAATGAGCAGTTCTTC	CASSHLLDRNEQFF	TRBJ2-1	TRBV5-8	NA
TGTGCCAGCAGCCAGGGGAGGGGAGGGACCTACGAGCAGTACTTC	CASSQGRGGTYEQYF	TRBJ2-7	TRBV7-2	NA